The T cell receptor beta chain described here comes from a study of shared clonotypes between healthy human individuals. Study conclusions and caveats: Only blood underwent sampling, and tissue repertoires likely differ. Several donors held about 5% of naive CD4 clonotypes in common.

This clone was counted a few times. Its antigen is currently unknown. Deep was the level used in running the assay. In the original workflow: Filtering differed since immunoSEQ provided only junctions, with no quality scores. TCRdb keeps only in-frame clones here, not all; method: immunoSEQ multiplex PCR. For V, J and clone size, that table is used; D and trimming come from the DNA. The repertoire holds over 2 million clones, with approximately 94% as singletons. The CDR3 is 14 amino acids. CDR1 GTSNPN and CDR2 SVGIG come from the germline V gene (reference sequence). V shed 5 bases, J shed 6 bases, and the junction held 6 bases outside the gene matches. CD8 cells regarded as naive lacked CD45RO, were positively chosen for CCR7, and omitted terminally differentiated effector memory CD45RA+ cells.

The chain has TRBV30 and TRBJ2-2; TRBD2 agrees at 10 bases. This TCR derives from a man younger than 30 in good health. The sequenced sample consisted of naive CD8+ T cells sorted from blood. In DNA, the CDR3 is TGTGCCTGGGATCTAGCGGGGGAATCCGGGGAGCTGTTTTTT. Amino acids: CAWDLAGESGELFF. Full variable domain (missing parts from reference TRBV30 and TRBJ2-2): SQTIHQWPATLVQPVGSPLSLECTVEGTSNPNLYWYRQAAGRGLQLLFYSVGIGQISSEVPQNLSASRPQDRQFILSSKKLLLSDSGFYLCAWDLAGESGELFFGEGSRLTVL.